What follows describes a single T cell receptor beta chain. No antigen is known for it. The sample originates from a study of shared clonotypes between healthy human individuals. Regarding the study as a whole: Rarefaction gave evidence that sorted-subset sequencing remained incomplete despite large depth.

The method was immunoSEQ multiplex PCR; TCRdb's version includes in-frame clones alone and lacks a portion of them. The table includes approximately 2.5 million clones, around nine tenths detected once. This receptor was taken from a man younger than 35 in good health. Sequenced input: naive CD4+ T cells sorted from blood. Subset specified: CD45RA+ positively selected.

CDR3 sequence reads: CASRWTGGYTEAFF. In DNA, the CDR3 is TGCGCCAGCAGATGGACAGGGGGTTACACTGAAGCTTTCTTT. The chain carries TRBV5-1 and TRBJ1-1, with 10 positions matching TRBD1. The CDR3 is made up of 14 amino acids. Germline V gene data show CDR1 as SGHRS and CDR2 as YFSETQ. V dropped 5 bases and J dropped 3; count of bases not matched to a gene: 4.